These 22 T cell receptor beta chains came from one sample sequenced in a study of T cells expressing NK-cell markers. TCRdb reprocessed the 5' RACE reads and stores each CDR3 protein as one record, lacking DNA. This sample's table reports some 300,000 distinct CDR3 sequences. Input material: blood T cells: a sorted CD56 or NKG2C T cell subset, CD4+ or CD8+ T cells, or bulk PBMC T cells (not recorded which). The receptors were sampled from a man between 18 and 29 years old in good health.

The CDR3 is CASSYLMTRGLNTEAFF. The chain uses TRBV6-2 or TRBV6-3 and TRBJ1-1; TCRdb indicates TRBD1, and absent DNA this call remains unverified. CDR1 and CDR2 from the germline V gene are MNHEY and SVGEGT. The CDR3 consists of 17 residues.

The chain joins TRBV5-1 to TRBJ2-1; no DNA is available, so the TRBD2 call from TCRdb remains unchecked. The CDR3 loop spans 16 amino acids. Germline V gene lookup returns CDR1 SGHRS and CDR2 YFSETQ. The CDR3 region is CASSLAVAGEVNEQFF.

The gene calls are TRBV5-4 and TRBJ2-1; TCRdb's assignment of TRBD2 cannot be checked, as there is no DNA. Germline assignment: CDR1 SGHNT and CDR2 YYREEE (reference sequence). The CDR3 length is 13 residues. The CDR3 loop is CASHGSPRDEQFF.

V is TRBV20-1 and J is TRBJ2-5; TCRdb indicates TRBD1, and absent DNA this call remains unverified. Germline CDR1 is DFQATT and CDR2 is SNEGSKA (reference sequence). The CDR3 consists of 15 residues. CDR3 region: CSASPLVSVGETQYF.

The J gene is TRBJ2-5, the V gene TRBV29-1; TCRdb calls TRBD2, which cannot be checked without DNA. Germline loops: CDR1 SQVTM, CDR2 ANQGSEA. CDR3 length equals 12 residues. This chain's CDR3 is CSVSGRQETQYF.

V gene TRBV25-1 combines with J gene TRBJ2-3; TCRdb returns TRBD2, unconfirmable since there is no DNA. Germline CDR1 is MGHDK and CDR2 is SYGVNS. This CDR3 has 16 residues. CDR3 protein: CASSDALAGNTDTQYF.

V gene TRBV7-2 combines with J gene TRBJ2-1; TCRdb calls TRBD2, which cannot be checked without DNA. Germline CDR1 SGHTA, CDR2 FQGNSA. This CDR3 has 17 amino acids. CDR3 loop: CASSLVHGLAGANEQFF.

The chain links TRBV4-1 to TRBJ2-3. The CDR3 spans 15 residues. CDR1 and CDR2 from the germline V gene are MGHRA and YSYEKL. The CDR3 reads CASSQGDLSTDTQYF.

The rearrangement uses TRBV15 and TRBJ2-2; TCRdb gives TRBD1 as the D gene, but with no DNA this cannot be confirmed. The CDR3 covers 16 residues. Germline values: CDR1 LNHNV, CDR2 YYDKDF (reference sequence). The CDR3 loop is CATSTQLGGWGGELFF.

This chain's CDR3 is CAISERTGGIEKLFF. The rearrangement joins TRBV10-3 to TRBJ1-4; no DNA is available, so the TRBD1 call from TCRdb remains unchecked. Germline-derived CDR1 and CDR2 are ENHRY and SYGVKD. The CDR3 spans 15 residues.

This sequence joins TRBV5-6 and TRBJ2-1; absent DNA, TCRdb's TRBD1 call cannot be checked. Germline V gene sequence: CDR1 SGHDT, CDR2 YYEEEE. The CDR3 loop spans 15 amino acids. CDR3 sequence: CASSLVGQGKDEQFF.

CDR3 protein: CASSARQLPGETQYF. J is TRBJ2-5 and V is TRBV5-1; the TRBD1 assignment by TCRdb is unverifiable without DNA. The CDR3 runs 15 residues. From germline, CDR1 is SGHRS and CDR2 YFSETQ.

V usage is TRBV6-4 and J usage is TRBJ1-1. This CDR3 has 15 residues. Looked up from germline, CDR1 is MRHNA and CDR2 is SNTAGT. CDR3 protein: CASSDGPLMNTEAFF.

The J gene is TRBJ2-1, the V gene TRBV7-2; TCRdb's D call, TRBD2, is unchecked because there is no DNA. Germline-derived CDR1 and CDR2 are SGHTA and FQGNSA. This CDR3 is built from 14 residues. The CDR3 protein is CASSLGSAGVEQFF.

V and J are TRBV10-2 and TRBJ2-3; no DNA is available, so the TRBD1 call from TCRdb remains unchecked. Germline V gene data show CDR1 as WSHSY and CDR2 as SAAADI. This CDR3 spans 17 amino acids. Here the CDR3 reads CASNRVAGVEGTDTQYF.

This chain links TRBV7-2 with TRBJ2-2; TCRdb calls TRBD2, which cannot be checked without DNA. The CDR3 length is 15 residues. Germline values: CDR1 SGHTA, CDR2 FQGNSA. The CDR3 protein is CASSAGTPGSGELFF. The entire variable domain, with the rest obtained from reference TRBV7-2 and TRBJ2-2, is as follows: GAGVSQSPSNKVTEKGKDVELRCDPISGHTALYWYRQSLGQGLEFLIYFQGNSAPDKSGLPSDRFSAERTGGSVSTLTIQRTQQEDSAVYLCASSAGTPGSGELFFGEGSRLTVL.

The CDR3 loop is CATSTRRGEKLFF. V usage is TRBV15 and J usage is TRBJ1-4. Germline lookup yields CDR1 LNHNV and CDR2 YYDKDF (reference sequence). This CDR3 comprises 13 residues.

The chain carries TRBV5-1 and TRBJ1-2. From germline, CDR1 is SGHRS and CDR2 YFSETQ. The CDR3 contains 15 residues. CDR3 residues: CASSLKNQGGHGYTF. Based on the CDR3 plus reference TRBV5-1 and TRBJ1-2, the full variable domain is KAGVTQTPRYLIKTRGQQVTLSCSPISGHRSVSWYQQTPGQGLQFLFEYFSETQRNKGNFPGRFSGRQFSNSRSEMNVSTLELGDSALYLCASSLKNQGGHGYTFGSGTRLTVV.

The genes are TRBV12-3 or TRBV12-4 and TRBJ1-5; TCRdb lists TRBD1, though no DNA is available to test this call. This CDR3 is 14 amino acids long. The CDR3 loop reads CASSFRVGDQPQHF.

The chain uses TRBV11-2 and TRBJ2-1; with no DNA, the TCRdb D assignment of TRBD1 cannot be verified. The CDR3 extends over 15 amino acids. Germline V gene sequence: CDR1 SGHAT, CDR2 FQNNGV. The CDR3 spells CASTRGASSYNEQFF. The whole variable domain, filled in from reference TRBV11-2 and TRBJ2-1, reads EAGVAQSPRYKIIEKRQSVAFWCNPISGHATLYWYQQILGQGPKLLIQFQNNGVVDDSQLPKDRFSAERLKGVDSTLKIQPAKLEDSAVYLCASTRGASSYNEQFFGPGTRLTVL.

The V gene is TRBV24-1, the J gene TRBJ2-1; the D call from TCRdb, TRBD2, cannot be confirmed without DNA. CDR1 is KGHDR, CDR2 SFDVKD, per germline. CDR3 length equals 17 residues. The CDR3 sequence is CATSDPGLAAPYNEQFF.

The chain has TRBV29-1 and TRBJ1-1. CDR1 and CDR2 (germline): SQVTM, ANQGSEA. This CDR3 has 12 amino acids. The CDR3 sequence is CSVSGIWAEAFF.